These T cell receptor beta chains were read from a single sample in a study of PD-L1 blockade in urothelial cancer. Here immunoSEQ multiplex PCR was the method, and the copy in TCRdb shows in-frame clones only, minus some. The sample lists 100,000 to 150,000 clones; approximately 84% were seen once. The specimen was PBMCs, collected around atezolizumab (anti-PD-L1) treatment. The receptors come from a man aged 45-60 years with urothelial cancer. Both conserved end residues are part of each CDR3. D genes are given only for firm matches. The listing skips clone size in some rows; elsewhere it reads once, few, many or a size class.

d_gene,j_gene,v_gene,abundance,CDR3nt,CDR3aa
-,TRBJ2-7,TRBV6-1,-,TGTGCCAGCAGTGGGAGCTGGAGCTCCTACGAGCAGTACTTC,CASSGSWSSYEQYF
TRBD1,TRBJ1-1,TRBV18,-,TGTGCCAGCTCAACCACAGGGGACACTGAAGCTTTCTTT,CASSTTGDTEAFF
-,TRBJ1-4,TRBV28,-,TGTGCCAGCAGTTTCGGGGGGGCAACTAATGAAAAACTGTTTTTT,CASSFGGATNEKLFF
TRBD2,TRBJ2-5,TRBV10-3,once,TGTGCCAACCCTACCCCGACCGAGGGACTAGCGGGCGGGGGGGGGTACTTC,CANPTPTEGLAGGGGYF
TRBD1,TRBJ1-2,TRBV7-9,-,TGTGCCAGCAGCACCGACTGGACAGGGCTGGACTATGGCTACACCTTC,CASSTDWTGLDYGYTF
-,TRBJ1-1,TRBV4-1,few,TGCGCCAGCAGCCTTCTCCCTTCGAACACTGAAGCTTTCTTT,CASSLLPSNTEAFF
TRBD1,TRBJ2-2,TRBV9,-,TGTGCCAGCAGCGCTAGACTGGGACAGGGGTCCGGGGAGCTGTTTTTT,CASSARLGQGSGELFF
TRBD1,TRBJ2-5,TRBV7-2,few,TGTGCCAGCAGCCGCGGGACAGGGGGCGCTACCCAGTACTTC,CASSRGTGGATQYF
TRBD1,TRBJ1-6,TRBV7-8,-,TGTGCCAGCAGCTTAGAGGCCAGGGGGCAAAATTCACCCCTCCACTTT,CASSLEARGQNSPLHF
TRBD1,TRBJ1-4,TRBV9,-,TGTGCCAGCAGCGAGCTGACAGGGTTGGGGGAAAAACTGTTTTTT,CASSELTGLGEKLFF
TRBD1,TRBJ2-7,TRBV5-1,-,TGCGCCAGCAGCTCGGACAGGTACGAGCAGTACTTC,CASSSDRYEQYF
-,TRBJ2-2,TRBV6-1,-,TGTGCCAGCAGTGAAGTGGAGGCCGGGGAGCTGTTTTTT,CASSEVEAGELFF
-,TRBJ2-3,TRBV18,-,TGTGCCAGCTCACCACCGCGAGGGACAGATACGCAGTATTTT,CASSPPRGTDTQYF
TRBD2,TRBJ2-7,TRBV2,-,TGTGCCAGCAGTGGGAAAGGACTAGCAGTATATGTCCACGAGCAGTACTTC,CASSGKGLAVYVHEQYF
-,TRBJ2-5,TRBV28,-,TGTGCCAGCAGTACAACAAAAGAGACCCAGTACTTC,CASSTTKETQYF
TRBD1,TRBJ1-1,TRBV28,few,TGTGCCAGCAGTTTAACAGGGGAAGCTAGAAGGGCTTTCTTT,CASSLTGEARRAFF
TRBD2,TRBJ2-7,TRBV19,-,TGTGCCAGTAGCCCCCTTGGACTAGGTCTCTACGAGCAGTACTTC,CASSPLGLGLYEQYF
-,TRBJ2-5,TRBV10-3,-,TGTGCCACGCGGGGAAGCGGAGGAGGGGAGACCCAGTACTTC,CATRGSGGGETQYF
TRBD2,TRBJ2-1,TRBV7-3,-,TGTGCCAGCAGCTTGGGGACTAGCGGTTACAATGAGCAGTTCTTC,CASSLGTSGYNEQFF
-,TRBJ1-6,TRBV7-9,-,TGTGCCAGCAGCTTAACGCAGGCCTTGGGTTCACCCCTCCACTTT,CASSLTQALGSPLHF
TRBD1,TRBJ1-1,TRBV6-6,few,TGTGCCAGCAGAAGGGGACAGGGTAACACTGAAGCTTTCTTT,CASRRGQGNTEAFF
TRBD1,TRBJ2-5,TRBV5-6,-,TGTGCCAGCAGCTCACCGGGGACAGGGAGTCTCGAGACCCAGTACTTC,CASSSPGTGSLETQYF
-,TRBJ1-4,TRBV2,-,TGTGCCAGCACCCCTGAGCGGGACACCTATGAAAAACTGTTTTTT,CASTPERDTYEKLFF
TRBD1,TRBJ1-1,TRBV6-1,-,TGTGCCAGCACTTGGGACAGGACAAACACTGAAGCTTTCTTT,CASTWDRTNTEAFF
TRBD1,TRBJ1-1,TRBV25-1,-,TGTGCCAGCAGTGCCCGGACAGGGGGGAACACTGAAGCTTTCTTT,CASSARTGGNTEAFF
TRBD2,TRBJ2-1,TRBV4-2,-,TGTGCCAGCAGCGAGGTTAAAACGGGACTAGCGGACAATGAGCAGTTCTTC,CASSEVKTGLADNEQFF
-,TRBJ2-1,TRBV10-3,-,TGTGCCATCAGTGGCGAGGGACAACCTATTGGGAGCTCCTACAATGAGCAGTTCTTC,CAISGEGQPIGSSYNEQFF
-,TRBJ1-2,TRBV5-8,-,TGTGCCAGCAGCTTGTTACAGATCTATGGCTACACCTTC,CASSLLQIYGYTF
TRBD1,TRBJ2-5,TRBV2,-,TGTGCCAGCAGTGGACAGGGATCCCCCTGGGAGACCCAGTACTTC,CASSGQGSPWETQYF
-,TRBJ1-1,TRBV7-2,-,TGTGCCAGCAGCTTAGTTCAGGGGCCTATGGGGACTGAAGCTTTCTTT,CASSLVQGPMGTEAFF
-,TRBJ1-5,TRBV21-1,once,TGTGCCAGCAGCATCGAAGCACAGGCGCGTCAGCCCCAGCATTTT,CASSIEAQARQPQHF
TRBD1,TRBJ1-4,TRBV28,few,TGTGCCAGCAGTTTCCTCGGGACAGCAACTAATGAAAAACTGTTTTTT,CASSFLGTATNEKLFF
-,TRBJ1-2,TRBV18,once,TGTGCCAGCTCACCGAGGGGGGGGCGCGACGGCTACACCTTC,CASSPRGGRDGYTF
-,TRBJ1-3,TRBV10-3,-,TGTGCCATCCGCCGCTCCGCGGACTCTGGAAACACCATATATTTT,CAIRRSADSGNTIYF
TRBD1,TRBJ2-7,TRBV9,-,TGTGCCAGCAGCGTACAAGGGGGCGAGGACGAGCAGTACTTC,CASSVQGGEDEQYF
TRBD2,TRBJ2-1,TRBV6-6,-,TGTGCCAGCAGTTTCCCTACTAGCGGGAGAGGTAATGAGCAGTTCTTC,CASSFPTSGRGNEQFF
TRBD1,TRBJ1-1,TRBV9,-,TGTGCCAGCAGCGTTTGGACAGGACCGAACACTGAAGCTTTCTTT,CASSVWTGPNTEAFF
-,TRBJ1-2,TRBV5-6,-,TGTGCCAGTAAAGGGACTATTAACTATGGCTACACCTTC,CASKGTINYGYTF
-,TRBJ2-7,TRBV27,-,TGTGCCAGCAGTTCATCCCCCCTAGGGAGAGCCTACGAGCAGTACTTC,CASSSSPLGRAYEQYF
-,TRBJ2-1,TRBV9,-,TGTGCCAGCAGTGCAACCTCAGACTACCGATACTCCTACAATGAGCAGTTCTTC,CASSATSDYRYSYNEQFF
TRBD2,TRBJ2-3,TRBV7-9,-,TGTGCCAGCAGCTTGACTAGCGGGAGGACAGATACGCAGTATTTT,CASSLTSGRTDTQYF
-,TRBJ1-6,TRBV2,-,TGTGCCAGCGGGAAGGGAGGATACGGAATTAATTCACCCCTCCACTTT,CASGKGGYGINSPLHF
-,TRBJ1-2,TRBV6-5,-,TGTGCCAGCAGCCAACTTAAGACAGGACACTATGGCTACACCTTC,CASSQLKTGHYGYTF
TRBD1,TRBJ2-7,TRBV5-1,-,TGCGCCAGCAGCTTGCGACAGGGGGATCCCTACGAGCAGTACTTC,CASSLRQGDPYEQYF
TRBD1,TRBJ1-1,TRBV27,-,TGTGCCAGCAGAGTCCAACTCCGCATCCCGGGACAGGGGACTGAAGCTTTCTTT,CASRVQLRIPGQGTEAFF
-,TRBJ2-7,TRBV27,-,TGTGCCAGCAGCCCAAACCTACAGGGATCCTACGAGCAGTACTTC,CASSPNLQGSYEQYF
TRBD1,TRBJ2-3,TRBV19,-,TGTGCCAGTAGTAAAGCCTTCCAGCAGGGGGCCGGCACAGATACGCAGTATTTT,CASSKAFQQGAGTDTQYF
-,TRBJ2-1,TRBV5-1,-,TGCGCCAGCAGCTTGAATGCGGCTTACAATGAGCAGTTCTTC,CASSLNAAYNEQFF
TRBD1,TRBJ2-1,TRBV5-1,-,TGCGCCAGCACCCCGGACAGGGGGCTGGGGAATGAGCAGTTCTTC,CASTPDRGLGNEQFF
TRBD2,TRBJ2-5,TRBV7-9,few,TGTGCCAGCAGCTTATCAGCGGGAGCGGAGACCCAGTACTTC,CASSLSAGAETQYF
-,TRBJ2-1,TRBV5-1,-,TGCGCCAGCAGCTTGGAAGGGGTCGGCATCGACAATGAGCAGTTCTTC,CASSLEGVGIDNEQFF
-,TRBJ2-3,TRBV6-5,-,TGTGCCAGCAGTTACGGAGATCACGCACCAGATACGCAGTATTTT,CASSYGDHAPDTQYF
TRBD1,TRBJ2-3,TRBV4-2,-,TGTGCCAGCAGCCAAGATAGATCCCAGGGGGCTGATACGCAGTATTTT,CASSQDRSQGADTQYF
TRBD2,TRBJ2-1,TRBV6-4,-,TGTGCCAGCAGCCAAGATTTAGCGGGAGACAACACTGGGCAGTTCTTC,CASSQDLAGDNTGQFF
-,TRBJ1-3,TRBV11-3,-,TGTGCCAGCAGCCCGACTTGGAGACGTCCGCTTTGGAACACCATATATTTT,CASSPTWRRPLWNTIYF